This is a list of T cell receptor beta chains from one sample in a study of blood T cell repertoires in COVID-19. Sequenced by immunoSEQ multiplex PCR; TCRdb stores in-frame clones only, minus some. This sample yields about 160,000 clones, of which about four fifths are seen a single time; roughly 3.4% belongs to the top ten. The source material was PBMCs or T cells enriched from blood (not recorded which). These receptors came from a woman in her fifties or sixties who had recovered from COVID-19. The CDR3 runs from the conserved cysteine through the conserved F or W. Each record gives: V gene, J gene, D gene, clone size, CDR3 DNA, CDR3 protein. A D gene is named only where the DNA matches it firmly. Rows give clone size only sometimes, using once, few, many, or a class for an expanded clone.

v_call: TRBV24-1; j_call: TRBJ2-2; d_call: TRBD1; clone_size: NA; cdr3_nt: TGTGCCACCAGTGATGGGGACAGGGTTCCCAGGACCGGGGAGCTGTTTTTT; cdr3_aa: CATSDGDRVPRTGELFF
v_call: TRBV7-9; j_call: TRBJ2-1; d_call: NA; clone_size: NA; cdr3_nt: TGTGCCAGCAGCTTGCGCCCCCCGCCCGATGAGCAGTTCTTC; cdr3_aa: CASSLRPPPDEQFF
v_call: TRBV14; j_call: TRBJ2-4; d_call: TRBD1; clone_size: NA; cdr3_nt: TGTGCCAGCAGCCAAGAAGGTCAGGGGGTCAAAAACATTCAGTACTTC; cdr3_aa: CASSQEGQGVKNIQYF
v_call: TRBV15; j_call: TRBJ2-7; d_call: TRBD1; clone_size: NA; cdr3_nt: TGTGCCACCAGCGGGGGACAGGGTAGCTCCTACGAGCAGTACTTC; cdr3_aa: CATSGGQGSSYEQYF
v_call: TRBV5-1; j_call: TRBJ1-1; d_call: NA; clone_size: NA; cdr3_nt: NA; cdr3_aa: CASSLEVGAGTFF
v_call: TRBV9; j_call: TRBJ1-3; d_call: NA; clone_size: NA; cdr3_nt: TGTGCCAGCAGCCCAAACAGGGAGAGCTCTGGAAACACCATATATTTT; cdr3_aa: CASSPNRESSGNTIYF
v_call: TRBV29-1; j_call: TRBJ1-1; d_call: TRBD1; clone_size: NA; cdr3_nt: TGCAGCGTTGTTCGGCAGGGGGCATCGGAAACTGAAGCTTTCTTT; cdr3_aa: CSVVRQGASETEAFF
v_call: TRBV4-1; j_call: TRBJ1-2; d_call: NA; clone_size: NA; cdr3_nt: TGCGCCAGCAGCCAAGATGGTACAGGAACGTTCTATGGCTACACCTTC; cdr3_aa: CASSQDGTGTFYGYTF
v_call: TRBV5-1; j_call: TRBJ2-5; d_call: NA; clone_size: NA; cdr3_nt: TGCGCCAGCAGCGTAACAGAACCCCAAGAGACCCAGTACTTC; cdr3_aa: CASSVTEPQETQYF
v_call: TRBV5-1; j_call: TRBJ1-1; d_call: NA; clone_size: NA; cdr3_nt: TGCGCCAGCAGCGAGTTGAACACTGAAGCTTTCTTT; cdr3_aa: CASSELNTEAFF
v_call: TRBV19; j_call: TRBJ2-3; d_call: NA; clone_size: NA; cdr3_nt: TGTGCCAGTAGTATCGACAGCTTAAGCACAGATACGCAGTATTTT; cdr3_aa: CASSIDSLSTDTQYF
v_call: TRBV5-4; j_call: TRBJ2-2; d_call: NA; clone_size: NA; cdr3_nt: TGTGCCAGCAGCTTGAAACTGGGGGCCCCTCGGACCGGGGAGCTGTTTTTT; cdr3_aa: CASSLKLGAPRTGELFF
v_call: TRBV12-5; j_call: TRBJ1-6; d_call: NA; clone_size: NA; cdr3_nt: TGTGCTAGTGGTTTGATTTGGGGCTCAAGCTCCTATAATTCACCCCTCCACTTT; cdr3_aa: CASGLIWGSSSYNSPLHF
v_call: TRBV5-5; j_call: TRBJ2-3; d_call: TRBD2; clone_size: few; cdr3_nt: TGTGCCAGCAGCTTGGGACTAGCTTTTGGGACAGATACGCAGTATTTT; cdr3_aa: CASSLGLAFGTDTQYF
v_call: TRBV11-2; j_call: TRBJ2-2; d_call: NA; clone_size: NA; cdr3_nt: TGTGCCAGCAGCTTACTCGGCGGGGGCGGCACCGGGGAGCTGTTTTTT; cdr3_aa: CASSLLGGGGTGELFF
v_call: TRBV19; j_call: TRBJ1-4; d_call: NA; clone_size: NA; cdr3_nt: TGTGCCAGTAGTCCCGGCCCAGCGGCTAATGAAAAACTGTTTTTT; cdr3_aa: CASSPGPAANEKLFF
v_call: TRBV18; j_call: TRBJ2-3; d_call: TRBD1; clone_size: NA; cdr3_nt: TGTGCCAGCTCACCACGAAAGACAGGGGAAGATACGCAGTATTTT; cdr3_aa: CASSPRKTGEDTQYF
v_call: TRBV3-1/TRBV3-2; j_call: TRBJ2-2; d_call: NA; clone_size: once; cdr3_nt: TGTGCCAGCAGCCAAGGTGCAGGGTCCGGGGAGCTGTTTTTT; cdr3_aa: CASSQGAGSGELFF
v_call: TRBV7-2; j_call: TRBJ2-5; d_call: TRBD2; clone_size: NA; cdr3_nt: TGTGCCAGTAGACTAGCGGGGGACGCAGGGACCCAGTACTTC; cdr3_aa: CASRLAGDAGTQYF
v_call: TRBV27; j_call: TRBJ2-1; d_call: TRBD2; clone_size: NA; cdr3_nt: TGTGCCAGCAGCTTTACACCGGGGGGGCCCAATGAGCAGTTCTTC; cdr3_aa: CASSFTPGGPNEQFF
v_call: TRBV7-2; j_call: TRBJ2-1; d_call: TRBD2; clone_size: NA; cdr3_nt: TGTGCCAGCAGCCCATGGACTAGCGGGGGGTTGAATGAGCAGTTCTTC; cdr3_aa: CASSPWTSGGLNEQFF
v_call: TRBV5-5; j_call: TRBJ1-2; d_call: NA; clone_size: NA; cdr3_nt: TGTGCCAGCAGCTTGGGGGGGCTAAACTATGGCTACACCTTC; cdr3_aa: CASSLGGLNYGYTF
v_call: TRBV27; j_call: TRBJ1-1; d_call: TRBD1; clone_size: NA; cdr3_nt: TGTGCCAGCAGGCCTATGGACAGGGGAAGAATCACTGAAGCTTTCTTT; cdr3_aa: CASRPMDRGRITEAFF
v_call: TRBV12-5; j_call: TRBJ2-1; d_call: TRBD1; clone_size: NA; cdr3_nt: TGTGCTAATGGACAGGATAGGAATGAGCAGTTCTTC; cdr3_aa: CANGQDRNEQFF
v_call: TRBV5-8; j_call: TRBJ1-6; d_call: NA; clone_size: NA; cdr3_nt: TGTGCCAGCAGCTTGTACCGATTCGGGATGAGCTCCTATAATTCACCCCTCCACTTT; cdr3_aa: CASSLYRFGMSSYNSPLHF
v_call: TRBV5-5; j_call: TRBJ2-2; d_call: NA; clone_size: NA; cdr3_nt: TGTGCCAGCAGCTTGGCCTTAGCCGGGGGGGAGCTGTTTTTT; cdr3_aa: CASSLALAGGELFF
v_call: TRBV7-8; j_call: TRBJ1-2; d_call: TRBD1; clone_size: NA; cdr3_nt: TGTGCCAGCAGCCCACGACAGGGGAACCATGGCTACACCTTC; cdr3_aa: CASSPRQGNHGYTF
v_call: TRBV2; j_call: TRBJ1-5; d_call: NA; clone_size: once; cdr3_nt: TGTGCCAGCAGTGGAGGGGGGGGATTTCGCAATCAGCCCCAGCATTTT; cdr3_aa: CASSGGGGFRNQPQHF
v_call: TRBV18; j_call: TRBJ1-1; d_call: NA; clone_size: NA; cdr3_nt: TGTGCCAGCTTCAGATCAGGGGCAGGTACTGAAGCTTTCTTT; cdr3_aa: CASFRSGAGTEAFF
v_call: TRBV4-2; j_call: TRBJ2-3; d_call: TRBD2; clone_size: few; cdr3_nt: TGTGCCAGCAGCCCCACAGCCAGCGGGGGGGTAAGGGATACGCAGTATTTT; cdr3_aa: CASSPTASGGVRDTQYF
v_call: TRBV19; j_call: TRBJ2-2; d_call: TRBD1; clone_size: NA; cdr3_nt: TGTGCCAGTAGTATAGACCGGAGACAGGGGTCCCCCGGGGAGCTGTTTTTT; cdr3_aa: CASSIDRRQGSPGELFF
v_call: TRBV10-2; j_call: TRBJ2-3; d_call: TRBD2; clone_size: NA; cdr3_nt: TGCGCCAGCGGAGCCGGGGGGGCAACAGATACGCAGTATTTT; cdr3_aa: CASGAGGATDTQYF
v_call: TRBV15; j_call: TRBJ2-7; d_call: TRBD1; clone_size: once; cdr3_nt: TGTGCCACCAGCAGAGCCGGACAGGGCTCTGGGGAGCAGTACTTC; cdr3_aa: CATSRAGQGSGEQYF
v_call: TRBV6-6; j_call: TRBJ2-7; d_call: TRBD1; clone_size: few; cdr3_nt: TGTGCCAGCAGCCGAAGGGACAGTTTGAACGAGCAGTACTTC; cdr3_aa: CASSRRDSLNEQYF
v_call: TRBV3-1/TRBV3-2; j_call: TRBJ1-4; d_call: TRBD1; clone_size: NA; cdr3_nt: TGTGCCAGCAGCCTACAGGGGCAGGGGAAACTGTTTTTT; cdr3_aa: CASSLQGQGKLFF
v_call: TRBV19; j_call: TRBJ1-5; d_call: NA; clone_size: NA; cdr3_nt: TGTGCCAGTAGTAGGGGGGATAGCAATCAGCCCCAGCATTTT; cdr3_aa: CASSRGDSNQPQHF
v_call: TRBV30; j_call: TRBJ1-4; d_call: NA; clone_size: NA; cdr3_nt: TGTGCATGGACCCCCCGGAGTAATGAAAAACTGTTTTTT; cdr3_aa: CAWTPRSNEKLFF
v_call: TRBV5-1; j_call: TRBJ1-6; d_call: NA; clone_size: NA; cdr3_nt: TGCGCCAGCACCCAGGGGAGCTCCTATAATTCACCCCTCCACTTT; cdr3_aa: CASTQGSSYNSPLHF
v_call: TRBV5-1; j_call: TRBJ1-4; d_call: TRBD1; clone_size: NA; cdr3_nt: TGCGCCAGCAGCTTGGATGGGACAGGGGACGAAAAACTGTTTTTT; cdr3_aa: CASSLDGTGDEKLFF
v_call: TRBV14; j_call: TRBJ1-2; d_call: TRBD1; clone_size: NA; cdr3_nt: TGTGCCAGCAGCTACCGGACAGGGGGCTCCGATGGCTACACCTTC; cdr3_aa: CASSYRTGGSDGYTF
v_call: TRBV19; j_call: TRBJ2-3; d_call: NA; clone_size: few; cdr3_nt: TGTGCCAGTAGAGCCGGACAGAGCACAGATACGCAGTATTTT; cdr3_aa: CASRAGQSTDTQYF
v_call: TRBV7-2; j_call: TRBJ1-6; d_call: NA; clone_size: few; cdr3_nt: TGTGCCAGCAGTTACCCGGGATCTAGTGTGTCCCTCCACTTT; cdr3_aa: CASSYPGSSVSLHF
v_call: TRBV10-3; j_call: TRBJ1-6; d_call: TRBD1; clone_size: few; cdr3_nt: TGTGCCATCAGGACAGGGGGCGAGGGTTCACCCCTCCACTTT; cdr3_aa: CAIRTGGEGSPLHF
v_call: TRBV5-1; j_call: TRBJ1-1; d_call: TRBD1; clone_size: few; cdr3_nt: TGCGCCAGCAGCTTGACCCTACAGGGGGCGTTCACTGAAGCTTTCTTT; cdr3_aa: CASSLTLQGAFTEAFF